This TCR beta chain was recorded in a study of glioma-infiltrating T cells after dendritic cell vaccination. Sample time point: after dendritic cell vaccination, including at tumor progression/relapse. PBMC were collected before vaccination, two weeks after the third vaccination, and at progression. The PCR used 60 V beta and 13 J beta primers. The repertoire was sequenced with immunoSEQ multiplex PCR; TCRdb's copy has only in-frame clones and lacks some. The table includes approximately 60,000 clones, roughly 86% detected once. Sample: blood, taken after dendritic cell vaccination. This TCR came from a human donor with glioblastoma.

CDR3 nucleotide sequence: TGTGCCTTCCGATACACGCCCAGGGGGGTAAGCTCTGGGGCCAACGTCCTGACTTTC. Translation gives CAFRYTPRGVSSGANVLTF. The genes are TRBV30 and TRBJ2-6; weak D call: TRBD1 (7 bases). The CDR3 consists of 19 residues. V lost 7 bases, J lost 0 bases, and 25 bases lay in between. The V gene's germline CDR1 is GTSNPN and CDR2 SVGIG (reference sequence).